This T cell receptor (beta chain) came from a study of cytomegalovirus exposure and HLA in healthy donors. This CDR3 has 16 residues. Germline lookup yields CDR1 SGHTA and CDR2 FQGNSA. The J segment lost 0 bases and the V segment lost 10 bases, leaving 9 bases of the junction unmatched. General observations from the study: Another analysis was done later, and it associated fewer than 20,000 TCR beta sequences with HLA alleles at 0.05 false discovery rate.

With 60 Vbeta and 13 Jbeta primers, the PCR was carried out. Here immunoSEQ multiplex PCR was the method, and the copy in TCRdb shows in-frame clones only, minus some. Its table records approximately 52,000 clones. Details on this clone: Its antigen remains unknown.

The sequence came from a man aged 50 to 59 in good health and CMV-seropositive. The V call is TRBV7-2, the J call TRBJ2-3, with TRBD2 matching 11 bases. Sequencing used PBMCs. The CDR3 DNA reads as TGTGCCATCTCTACTCTAGCGGGGGGTAGCACAGATACGCAGTATTTT. Translated: CAISTLAGGSTDTQYF.